Listed here are 28 T cell receptor beta chains from one sample, sequenced in a study of breast tumors, draining lymph nodes, adjacent tissues. Axillary draining lymph nodes of breast cancer patients supplied the node samples. MiXCR, applied by TCRdb to the multiplex PCR reads, yields one record per CDR3 protein. The profile shows over 150,000 distinct CDR3 sequences, 30% to 35% of them singletons. Sequencing input: axillary lymph node tissue. Receptors originate from a female donor with breast cancer. Some clones in this sample may be carry-over from other donors' samples.

The CDR3 sequence is CASSLAGDSGFTGELFF. The DNA for the CDR3 is TGTGCCAGCAGCTTAGCTGGGGACTCCGGGTTCACCGGGGAGCTGTTTTTT. This rearrangement joins TRBV7-9 to TRBJ2-2; possible D gene TRBD2, 6 bases. Trimming took 0 bases from V and 4 from J, leaving 15 bases between them. This CDR3 has 17 amino acids. CDR1 is SEHNR and CDR2 is FQNEAQ in the germline V gene (reference sequence).

This clonotype was counted at least ten times. The rearrangement uses TRBV20-1 and TRBJ2-3; no clear D. Per germline, CDR1 DFQATT and CDR2 SNEGSKA (reference sequence). The CDR3 loop spans 14 amino acids. V was clipped by 3 bases and J by 4 bases, with 14 bases between them. This chain's CDR3 is CSASVHRNPDTQYF. CDR3 sequence (DNA): TGCAGTGCTAGCGTACACCGTAATCCAGATACGCAGTATTTT.

A note on this clonotype: This may stem from a read error, because a much larger clone lies one nucleotide away. The chain combines TRBV20-1 with TRBJ2-5; 9 positions match TRBD2. The CDR3 is 16 amino acids. Germline V gives CDR1 DFQATT, CDR2 SNEGSKA (reference sequence). V dropped 3 bases and J dropped 7; count of bases not matched to a gene: 15. The CDR3 is CSARFGGGGVERTQYF. In DNA, the CDR3 is TGCAGTGCTAGGTTCGGTGGCGGGGGGGTAGAAAGGACCCAGTACTTC.

The J gene is TRBJ2-7, the V gene TRBV12-3 or TRBV12-4, with TRBD2 as a possible D gene (6 bases). V was cut by 3 bases and J by 4 bases, with 13 bases left in between. The CDR3 runs 14 residues. The CDR3 loop is CASSFPERAYEQYF. The DNA of the CDR3 is TGTGCCAGCAGTTTCCCCGAGCGGGCTTACGAGCAGTACTTC.

There are many counts of this clonotype. The rearrangement links TRBV6-6 to TRBJ2-6, with 8 positions matching TRBD1. The CDR3 totals 20 residues. J was trimmed by 1 base and V by 6 bases; bases with no gene match: 17. The V gene's germline CDR1 is MNHNY and CDR2 SVGAGI (reference sequence). As DNA, the CDR3 is TGTGCCAGCAGAATTCTTGGCGGGACAGGCGAATTTTCTGGGGCCAACGTCCTGACTTTC. As protein: CASRILGGTGEFSGANVLTF.

In regard to this clonotype: This may be a read error, as it is one base from a much larger clone. The rearrangement joins TRBV11-3 to TRBJ2-7, with 7 bases that match TRBD2. The germline gives CDR1 SGHNT, CDR2 YENEEA. This CDR3 is built from 14 residues. V lost 6 bases and J lost 8; bases outside the gene matches: 13. The CDR3 reads CASRSVGLGIKQYF. The CDR3 region has the DNA TGTGCCAGCAGATCTGTCGGACTAGGGATAAAGCAGTACTTC.

Note on this clonotype: This may be a read error: a much more frequent sequence differs by one nucleotide. Likely a read error: the CDR3 ends without its conserved phenylalanine or tryptophan. This chain uses TRBV7-8 with TRBJ1-2; maybe TRBD1 (5 bases). Germline lookup yields CDR1 SGHVS and CDR2 FQNEAQ. V lost 3 bases and J 2 bases, leaving 10 bases between the germline ends. The CDR3 has 14 residues. The CDR3 sequence is CASSFGGTNYGYTL. In nucleotides, the CDR3 is TGTGCCAGCAGCTTTGGGGGTACCAACTATGGCTACACCCTC.

About this clonotype: A much more abundant neighbour one base away suggests this may be a read error. The CDR3 coding sequence is TGTGCCAACAGGTCCCTTAGCGGGAGGGCCGTCCACAATGAGCAGTTCTTC. Translated: CANRSLSGRAVHNEQFF. This chain joins TRBV4-2 and TRBJ2-1, with TRBD2 matching over 11 bases. The germline V gene encodes CDR1 LGHNA and CDR2 YNFKEQ. J was trimmed by 5 bases and V by 10 bases; bases with no gene match: 16. The CDR3 has 17 amino acids.

Ten or more counts support this clonotype. The junction and the germline gene differ at one end; a read error may be behind it. The chain uses TRBV11-3 and TRBJ1-2; possible D gene TRBD1, 5 bases. The CDR3 has 13 residues. CDR1 is SGHNT, CDR2 YENEEA, per germline. The CDR3 region has the DNA TGTGCCAGCAGCCTCGGGACGGATCAAGGGTACGCCTTC. Protein sequence: CASSLGTDQGYAF.

Ten or more counts support this clonotype. This chain joins TRBV6-6 and TRBJ2-7, with D perhaps TRBD2 (6 bases). This CDR3 spans 17 amino acids. Germline V gene sequence: CDR1 MNHNY, CDR2 SVGAGI (reference sequence). Trimming pared 0 bases from V and 1 base from J, leaving 16 bases between. CDR3 in amino acids: CASSYSHSGHRSYEQYF. DNA of the CDR3: TGTGCCAGCAGTTACTCACATAGCGGACACCGTTCCTACGAGCAGTACTTC.

This clonotype was detected ten times or more. A clone one base away is much larger, so this may be a read error. The conserved closing phenylalanine or tryptophan is absent in this CDR3, likely reflecting a read error. The rearrangement joins TRBV20-1 to TRBJ2-5; D remains unclear. The CDR3 extends over 10 amino acids. V lost 1 base, J lost 5 bases, and 2 bases lay in between. In germline, CDR1 is DFQATT, CDR2 SNEGSKA (reference sequence). CDR3 in DNA: TGCAGTGCTAGAGTCGAGACCCAGTACTCC. This codes for CSARVETQYS.

The chain employs TRBV24-1 and TRBJ2-5; 10 nucleotides line up with TRBD2. J was trimmed by 4 bases and V by 7 bases; bases with no gene match: 8. The germline V gene has CDR1 KGHDR and CDR2 SFDVKD. The CDR3 has 15 residues. In DNA form, the CDR3 reads TGTGCCACCAGCGTTGCTGCTAGCGGGGGAGAGACCCAGTACTTC. As protein: CATSVAASGGETQYF.

This chain links TRBV11-2 with TRBJ1-3; TRBD1 might be the D (5 bases). This CDR3 comprises 14 residues. Germline V gives CDR1 SGHAT, CDR2 FQNNGV. V lost 2 bases, J lost 9 bases, and 14 bases lay in between. CDR3 sequence (DNA): TGTGCCAGCAGCTTACGGGGCCCGGGGAGCACCATATATTTT. It is translated as CASSLRGPGSTIYF.

This clonotype was observed many times. This sequence joins TRBV5-4 and TRBJ1-2; TRBD1 is a possible D gene (5 bases). The length of the CDR3 is 12 residues. Germline assignment: CDR1 SGHNT and CDR2 YYREEE (reference sequence). V lost 7 bases and J 2 bases, leaving 9 bases between the germline ends. Here the CDR3 DNA reads TGTGCCAGCGAAGGGGAAAACTATGGCTACACCTTC. Translation gives CASEGENYGYTF.

As concerns this clonotype: A much bigger clone sits one base away, suggesting this may be a read error. The CDR3 nucleotides are TGTGCCAGCAGCTTAGGTGGGACAGGGACAGGTGCAAAACTGTTTTTT. This gives the protein CASSLGGTGTGAKLFF. The J gene is TRBJ1-4, the V gene TRBV7-2; 9 bases fit TRBD1. Germline assignment: CDR1 SGHTA and CDR2 FQGNSA. The CDR3 covers 16 residues. The V and J ends lost 1 base and 10 bases, in that order; junction bases with no gene match: 10.

This clonotype has a count of ten or more. The rearrangement uses TRBV19 and TRBJ2-1; 9 bases agree with TRBD2. The trim removed 5 bases at V and 8 bases at J, leaving 10 bases unmatched. This CDR3 has 15 residues. Per germline, CDR1 LNHDA and CDR2 SQIVND (reference sequence). CDR3 nucleotide sequence: TGTGCCAGTAGTGACTTAGCGGGGGCAAGAGATGAGCAGTTCTTC. Translated, it gives CASSDLAGARDEQFF.

A note on this clonotype: Given a much more abundant clone one base away, this may be a read error. This chain joins TRBV12-5 and TRBJ2-2; D unresolved. There are 12 residues in the CDR3. CDR1 and CDR2 from the germline V gene are LGHNT and FRNRAP. The CDR3 sequence: CSSGFSTGELFF. The DNA of the CDR3 is TGTTCTAGTGGTTTTTCCACCGGGGAGCTGTTTTTT.

Regarding this clonotype: A single base separates this from a much larger clone, so it may be a read error. The CDR3 protein is CASSEDRENTGELFF. As DNA, the CDR3 is TGCGCCAGCAGCGAGGACAGGGAGAACACCGGGGAGCTGTTTTTT. The chain recombines TRBV5-1 with TRBJ2-2; 8 nucleotides align to TRBD1. The ends lost 4 bases at V and 1 base at J; junction bases unmatched: 3. Looked up from germline, CDR1 is SGHRS and CDR2 is YFSETQ. The CDR3 has 15 residues.

The chain has TRBV19 and TRBJ1-5; a weak D match, TRBD1 (5 bases). CDR1 is LNHDA, CDR2 SQIVND, per germline (reference sequence). The V gene lost 7 bases and the J gene lost 11 bases, with 21 bases spanning the gap. CDR3 length: 14 residues. This CDR3 is CASIRVGGLMAQHF. In nucleotides, the CDR3 is TGTGCCAGTATACGGGTGGGGGGTTTGATGGCCCAGCATTTT.

This clonotype was recorded a few times. The chain joins TRBV6-5 to TRBJ2-6; tentatively, D is TRBD2 (5 bases). The CDR3 is 14 amino acids. V shed 6 bases and J shed 4 bases, with 10 bases lying between them. In germline, CDR1 is MNHEY, CDR2 SVGAGI. The CDR3 bases are TGTGCCAGCAGCTTAGGCGGGGGGGCCAACGTCCTGACTTTC. Protein product: CASSLGGGANVLTF.

This sequence joins TRBV20-1 and TRBJ2-7; TRBD2 agrees at 7 bases. Per germline, CDR1 DFQATT and CDR2 SNEGSKA (reference sequence). This CDR3 comprises 13 residues. J was trimmed by 4 bases and V by 3 bases; bases with no gene match: 6. The CDR3 here is CSASGGTLYEQYF. Here the CDR3 DNA reads TGCAGTGCTAGCGGGGGGACTCTTTACGAGCAGTACTTC.

Points on this clonotype: A much larger clone lies one base from this, so it may be a read error. The rearrangement joins TRBV20-1 to TRBJ2-1; 12 positions agree with TRBD2. Germline CDR1 is DFQATT and CDR2 is SNEGSKA (reference sequence). V was clipped by 3 bases and J by 7 bases; unmatched bases: 7. The CDR3 has 15 amino acids. The CDR3 is CSASVLAGGSNEQFF. In DNA form, the CDR3 reads TGCAGTGCTAGCGTCCTAGCGGGGGGGTCGAATGAGCAGTTCTTC.

This clonotype has a handful of counts. This sequence may be a read error, since a much larger clone differs from it by one base. J is TRBJ1-2 and V is TRBV11-3; D is perhaps TRBD1 (6 bases). The CDR3 consists of 13 residues. Trimming shortened V by 7 bases and J by 2 bases, and 11 bases separated the two germline ends. The germline V gene encodes CDR1 SGHNT and CDR2 YENEEA. The chain's CDR3 is CASTPGTNYGYTF. The CDR3 DNA reads TGTGCCAGCACCCCGGGGACAAACTATGGCTACACCTTC.

This chain joins TRBV7-8 and TRBJ2-7; TRBD1 agrees at 8 bases. Per the germline V gene, CDR1 is SGHVS and CDR2 is FQNEAQ. CDR3 size: 16 residues. With V trimmed by 1 base and J by 1 base, 6 bases remained unmatched. CDR3 region: CASSLGGTGMSYEQYF. In DNA form, the CDR3 reads TGTGCCAGCAGCTTAGGCGGGACAGGTATGTCCTACGAGCAGTACTTC.

Worth noting for this clonotype: A much larger clone is a single base away; this may be a read error. The chain employs TRBV6-1 and TRBJ1-5; 8 bases map to TRBD1. This CDR3 spans 16 amino acids. The germline CDR1 and CDR2 sequences are MNHNS and SASEGT. The CDR3 loop reads CVSRQTSGGSRQPQHF. In nucleotides, the CDR3 is TGTGTCAGCAGACAAACCTCAGGGGGCTCCCGGCAGCCCCAGCATTTT.

This clonotype was recorded only once. This rearrangement joins TRBV15 to TRBJ2-5; 7 bases align to TRBD2. The CDR3 length is 18 residues. Unmatched junction bases numbered 13, after V lost 1 base and J lost 2 bases. Looked up from germline, CDR1 is LNHNV and CDR2 is YYDKDF (reference sequence). CDR3 in DNA: TGTGCCACCAGCAGAGGGGGGGGGACGGGGGACTGGCAAGAGACCCAGTACTTC. Translation: CATSRGGGTGDWQETQYF.

The chain is built from TRBV18 and TRBJ2-1; possible D gene TRBD2, 5 bases. Germline V gene data show CDR1 as KGHSH and CDR2 as LQKENI. Trimming removed 3 bases from V and 9 bases from J, with 9 bases in between. The CDR3 is made up of 12 amino acids. CDR3 sequence: CASSPEVVEQFF. The CDR3 region has the DNA TGTGCCAGCTCACCGGAGGTGGTTGAGCAGTTCTTC. The whole variable domain, remainder taken from reference TRBV18 and TRBJ2-1, is NAGVMQNPRHLVRRRGQEARLRCSPMKGHSHVYWYRQLPEEGLKFMVYLQKENIIDESGMPKERFSAEFPKEGPSILRIQQVVRGDSAAYFCASSPEVVEQFFGPGTRLTVL.

This clonotype showed up many times. This chain links TRBV6-6 with TRBJ1-3, with D unresolved. Looked up from germline, CDR1 is MNHNY and CDR2 is SVGAGI (reference sequence). V lost 2 bases, J lost 0 bases, and 11 bases lay in between. The CDR3 runs 16 residues. Here the CDR3 DNA reads TGTGCCAGCAGTTACGTAGAGGGAGTCTCTGGAAACACCATATATTTT. It is translated as CASSYVEGVSGNTIYF.